This TCR beta chain was profiled in a study of blood T cell repertoires in COVID-19. As for the study in general: The United States, Italy and Spain were the sources of the acute and convalescent COVID-19 samples. From T cells, B-cell-depleted T cells, or PBMCs came the material, which was cDNA or gDNA.

Repertoires were generated with immunoSEQ multiplex PCR, while TCRdb's copy carries only in-frame clones and drops some. The table records some 170,000 clones, approximately 88% of them present only once. V lost 5 bases and J lost 4; bases outside the gene matches: 11. Germline assignment: CDR1 LGHDT and CDR2 YNNKEL (reference sequence). The CDR3 totals 17 residues. The TCR sequence derives from a woman in her sixties who had recovered from COVID-19. The chain has TRBV3-1 (or the pseudogene TRBV3-2) and TRBJ2-2, with 9 positions matching TRBD2. Sequences were obtained from peripheral blood. The CDR3 loop reads CASSSWEDSGGTGELFF. In DNA form, the CDR3 reads TGTGCCAGCAGCTCGTGGGAGGATAGCGGGGGCACCGGGGAGCTGTTTTTT.